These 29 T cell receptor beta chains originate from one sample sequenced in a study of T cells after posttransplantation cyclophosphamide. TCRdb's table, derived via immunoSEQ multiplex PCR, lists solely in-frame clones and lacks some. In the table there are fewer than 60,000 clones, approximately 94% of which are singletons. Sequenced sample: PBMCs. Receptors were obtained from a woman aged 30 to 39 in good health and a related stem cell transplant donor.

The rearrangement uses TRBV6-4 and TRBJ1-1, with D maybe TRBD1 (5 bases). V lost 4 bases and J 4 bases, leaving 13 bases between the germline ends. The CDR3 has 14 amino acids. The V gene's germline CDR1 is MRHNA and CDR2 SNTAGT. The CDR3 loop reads CASSVEEGSTEAFF. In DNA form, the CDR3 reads TGTGCCAGCAGTGTGGAGGAGGGGAGCACTGAAGCTTTCTTT.

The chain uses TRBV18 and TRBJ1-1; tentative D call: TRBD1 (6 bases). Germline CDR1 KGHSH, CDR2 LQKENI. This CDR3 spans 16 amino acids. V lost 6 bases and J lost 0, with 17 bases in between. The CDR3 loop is CASSPGQSILNTEAFF. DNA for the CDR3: TGTGCCAGCTCCCCTGGACAGAGCATCCTGAACACTGAAGCTTTCTTT.

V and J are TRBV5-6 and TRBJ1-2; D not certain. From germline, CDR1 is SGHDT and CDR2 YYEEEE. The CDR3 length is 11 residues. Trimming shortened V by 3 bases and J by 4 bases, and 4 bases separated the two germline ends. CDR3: CASSSVYGYTF. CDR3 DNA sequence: TGTGCCAGCAGCTCGGTCTATGGCTACACCTTC.

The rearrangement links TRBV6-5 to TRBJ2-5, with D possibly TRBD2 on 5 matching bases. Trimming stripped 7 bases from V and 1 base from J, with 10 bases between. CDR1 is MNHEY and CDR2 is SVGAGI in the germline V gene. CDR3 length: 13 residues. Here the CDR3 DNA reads TGTGCCAGCAAGAGGACTGTCCAAGAGACCCAGTACTTC. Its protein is CASKRTVQETQYF.

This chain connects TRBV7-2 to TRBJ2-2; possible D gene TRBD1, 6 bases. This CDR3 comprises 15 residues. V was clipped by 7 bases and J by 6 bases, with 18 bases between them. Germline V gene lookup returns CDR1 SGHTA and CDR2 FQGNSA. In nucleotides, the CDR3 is TGTGCCAGCAAGGGGACACTCGATTTACCCGGGGAGCTGTTTTTT. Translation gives CASKGTLDLPGELFF. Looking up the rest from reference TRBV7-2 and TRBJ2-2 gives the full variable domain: GAGVSQSPSNKVTEKGKDVELRCDPISGHTALYWYRQSLGQGLEFLIYFQGNSAPDKSGLPSDRFSAERTGGSVSTLTIQRTQQEDSAVYLCASKGTLDLPGELFFGEGSRLTVL.

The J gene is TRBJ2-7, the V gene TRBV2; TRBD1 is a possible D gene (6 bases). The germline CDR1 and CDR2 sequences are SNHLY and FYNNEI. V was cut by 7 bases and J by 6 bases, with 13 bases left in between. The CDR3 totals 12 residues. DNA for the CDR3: TGTGCCAGCACTTTCAGGGGTTCCGAGCAGTACTTC. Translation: CASTFRGSEQYF. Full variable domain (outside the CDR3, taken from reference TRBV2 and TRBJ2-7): EPEVTQTPSHQVTQMGQEVILRCVPISNHLYFYWYRQILGQKVEFLVSFYNNEISEKSEIFDDQFSVERPDGSNFTLKIRSTKLEDSAMYFCASTFRGSEQYFGPGTRLTVT.

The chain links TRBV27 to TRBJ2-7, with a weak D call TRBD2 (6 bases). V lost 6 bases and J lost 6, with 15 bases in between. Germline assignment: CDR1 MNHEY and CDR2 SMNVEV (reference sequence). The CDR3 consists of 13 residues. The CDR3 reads CASSRWRAGEQYF. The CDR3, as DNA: TGTGCCAGCAGCCGGTGGAGGGCGGGCGAGCAGTACTTC.

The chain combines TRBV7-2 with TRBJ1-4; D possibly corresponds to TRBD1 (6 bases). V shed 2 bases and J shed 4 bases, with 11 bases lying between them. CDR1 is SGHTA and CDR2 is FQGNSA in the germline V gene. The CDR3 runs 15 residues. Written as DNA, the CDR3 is TGTGCCAGCAGCTTAAAAAGGACAGTTAATGAAAAACTGTTTTTT. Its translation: CASSLKRTVNEKLFF.

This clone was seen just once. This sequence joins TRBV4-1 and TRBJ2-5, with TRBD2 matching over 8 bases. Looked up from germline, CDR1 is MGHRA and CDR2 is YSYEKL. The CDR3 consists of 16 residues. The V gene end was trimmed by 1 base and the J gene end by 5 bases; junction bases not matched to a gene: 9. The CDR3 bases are TGCGCCAGCAGCCAAGCGGCGGGGGGCCCAAGGGAGACCCAGTACTTC. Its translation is CASSQAAGGPRETQYF.

CDR3 loop: CASSPGQDQPQHF. CDR3 coding DNA: TGTGCCAGCAGTCCCGGACAGGATCAGCCCCAGCATTTT. The J gene is TRBJ1-5, the V gene TRBV6-6; 7 bases agree with TRBD1. Germline CDR1 and CDR2: MNHNY and SVGAGI (reference sequence). V lost 5 bases, J lost 5 bases, and 3 bases stayed unmatched. This CDR3 spans 13 amino acids.

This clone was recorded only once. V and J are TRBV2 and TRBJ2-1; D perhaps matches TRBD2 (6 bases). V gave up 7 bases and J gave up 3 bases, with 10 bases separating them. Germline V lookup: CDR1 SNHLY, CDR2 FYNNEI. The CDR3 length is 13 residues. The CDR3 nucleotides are TGTGCCAGCATGGAGGGGAACTACAATGAGCAGTTCTTC. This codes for CASMEGNYNEQFF.

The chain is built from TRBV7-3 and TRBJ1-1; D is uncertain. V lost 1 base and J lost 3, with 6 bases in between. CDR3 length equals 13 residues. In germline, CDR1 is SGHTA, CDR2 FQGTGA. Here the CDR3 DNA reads TGTGCCAGCAGCTTAAATGAGGACACTGAAGCTTTCTTT. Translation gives CASSLNEDTEAFF. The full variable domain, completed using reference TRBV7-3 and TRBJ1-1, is GAGVSQTPSNKVTEKGKYVELRCDPISGHTALYWYRQSLGQGPEFLIYFQGTGAADDSGLPNDRFFAVRPEGSVSTLKIQRTERGDSAVYLCASSLNEDTEAFFGQGTRLTVV.

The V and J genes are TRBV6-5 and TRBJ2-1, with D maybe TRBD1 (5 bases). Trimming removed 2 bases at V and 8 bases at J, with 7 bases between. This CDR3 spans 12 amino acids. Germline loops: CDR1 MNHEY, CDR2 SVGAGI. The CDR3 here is CASSYTGHEQFF. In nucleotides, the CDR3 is TGTGCCAGCAGTTACACAGGCCATGAGCAGTTCTTC.

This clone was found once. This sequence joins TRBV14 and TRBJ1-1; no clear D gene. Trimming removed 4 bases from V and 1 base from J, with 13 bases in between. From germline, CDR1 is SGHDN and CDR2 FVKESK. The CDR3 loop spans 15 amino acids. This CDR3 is CASSPRGRKNTEAFF. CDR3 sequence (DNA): TGTGCCAGCAGCCCAAGAGGGAGAAAGAACACTGAAGCTTTCTTT.

The DNA for the CDR3 is TGCGCCAGCAGCCAGGGATGGGGGACTCAAGAGACCCAGTACTTC. Residues: CASSQGWGTQETQYF. The chain links TRBV5-1 to TRBJ2-5; maybe TRBD2 (6 bases). The CDR3 sequence is 15 residues long. Deletions cut 4 bases from V and 2 bases from J, with 15 bases between. Germline assignment: CDR1 SGHRS and CDR2 YFSETQ.

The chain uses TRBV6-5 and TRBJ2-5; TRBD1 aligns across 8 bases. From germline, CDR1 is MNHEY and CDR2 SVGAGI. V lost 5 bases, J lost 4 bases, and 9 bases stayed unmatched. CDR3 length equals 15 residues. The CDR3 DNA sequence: TGTGCCAGCAGTGTGCGACAGGGGCTTCGAGAGACCCAGTACTTC. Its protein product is CASSVRQGLRETQYF.

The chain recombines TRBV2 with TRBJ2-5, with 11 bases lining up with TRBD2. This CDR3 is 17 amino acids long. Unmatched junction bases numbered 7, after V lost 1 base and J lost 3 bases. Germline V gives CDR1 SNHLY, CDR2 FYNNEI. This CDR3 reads CASSEGRLAGREETQYF. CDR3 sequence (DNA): TGTGCCAGCAGTGAAGGGCGACTAGCGGGGAGGGAAGAGACCCAGTACTTC.

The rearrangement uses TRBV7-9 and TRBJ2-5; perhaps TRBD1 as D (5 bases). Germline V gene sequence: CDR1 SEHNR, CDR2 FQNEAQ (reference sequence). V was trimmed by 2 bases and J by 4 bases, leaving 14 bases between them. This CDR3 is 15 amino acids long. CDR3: CASSLLGRAGETQYF. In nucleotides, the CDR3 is TGTGCCAGCAGCTTACTCGGCAGGGCCGGAGAGACCCAGTACTTC.

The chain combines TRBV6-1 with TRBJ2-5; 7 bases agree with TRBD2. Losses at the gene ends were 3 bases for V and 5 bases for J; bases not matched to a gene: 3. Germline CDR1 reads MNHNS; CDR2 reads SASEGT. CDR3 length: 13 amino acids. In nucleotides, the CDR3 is TGTGCCAGCAGTGAGCGGGGGAGGGAGACCCAGTACTTC. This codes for CASSERGRETQYF.

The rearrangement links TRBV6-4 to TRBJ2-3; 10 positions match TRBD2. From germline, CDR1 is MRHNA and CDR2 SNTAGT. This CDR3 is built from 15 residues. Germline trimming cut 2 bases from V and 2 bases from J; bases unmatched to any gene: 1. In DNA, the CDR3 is TGTGCCAGCAGTGACAGCGGGGGGGCCACAGATACGCAGTATTTT. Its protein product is CASSDSGGATDTQYF.

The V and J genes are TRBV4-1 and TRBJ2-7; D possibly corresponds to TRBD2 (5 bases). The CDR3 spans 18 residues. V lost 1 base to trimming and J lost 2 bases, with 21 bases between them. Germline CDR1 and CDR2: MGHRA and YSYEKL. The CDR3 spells CASSQAPYGRDLTYEQYF. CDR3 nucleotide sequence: TGCGCCAGCAGCCAAGCCCCGTACGGTCGGGATCTTACCTACGAGCAGTACTTC.

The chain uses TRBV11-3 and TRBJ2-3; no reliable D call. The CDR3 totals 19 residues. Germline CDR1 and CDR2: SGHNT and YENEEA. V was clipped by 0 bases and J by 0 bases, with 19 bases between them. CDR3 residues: CASSLDRPRKAGSTDTQYF. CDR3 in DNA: TGTGCCAGCAGCTTAGATCGGCCGAGGAAGGCCGGGAGCACAGATACGCAGTATTTT.

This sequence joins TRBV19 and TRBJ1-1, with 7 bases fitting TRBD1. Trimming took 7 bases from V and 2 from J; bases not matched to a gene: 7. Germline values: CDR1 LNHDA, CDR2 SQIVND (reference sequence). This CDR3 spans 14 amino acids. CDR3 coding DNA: TGTGCCAGTACTTCCGGGACAGTTAACACTGAAGCTTTCTTT. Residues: CASTSGTVNTEAFF. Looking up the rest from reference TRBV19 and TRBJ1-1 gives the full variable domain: DGGITQSPKYLFRKEGQNVTLSCEQNLNHDAMYWYRQDPGQGLRLIYYSQIVNDFQKGDIAEGYSVSREKKESFPLTVTSAQKNPTAFYLCASTSGTVNTEAFFGQGTRLTVV.

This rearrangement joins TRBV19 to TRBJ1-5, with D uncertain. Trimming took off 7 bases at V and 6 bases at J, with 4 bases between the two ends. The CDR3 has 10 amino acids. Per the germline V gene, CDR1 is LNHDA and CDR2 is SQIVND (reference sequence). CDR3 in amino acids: CASNSQPQHF. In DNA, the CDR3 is TGTGCCAGTAATAGTCAGCCCCAGCATTTT.

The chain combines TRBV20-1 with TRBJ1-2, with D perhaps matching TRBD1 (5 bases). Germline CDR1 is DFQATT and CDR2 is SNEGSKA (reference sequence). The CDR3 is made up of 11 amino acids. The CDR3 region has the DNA TGCAGCAGGGTTTCGGACTATGGCTACACCTTC. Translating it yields CSRVSDYGYTF.

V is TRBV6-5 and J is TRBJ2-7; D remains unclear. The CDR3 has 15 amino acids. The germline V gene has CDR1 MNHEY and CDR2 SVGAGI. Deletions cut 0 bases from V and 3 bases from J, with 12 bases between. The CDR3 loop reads CASSYSFSPDYEQYF. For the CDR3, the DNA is TGTGCCAGCAGTTACTCGTTCTCTCCAGACTACGAGCAGTACTTC.

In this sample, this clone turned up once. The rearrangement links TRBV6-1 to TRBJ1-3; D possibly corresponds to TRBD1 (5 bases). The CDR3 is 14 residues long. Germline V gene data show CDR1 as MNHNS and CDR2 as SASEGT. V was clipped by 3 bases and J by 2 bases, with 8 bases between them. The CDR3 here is CASSEWTTGNTIYF. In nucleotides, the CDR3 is TGTGCCAGCAGTGAGTGGACAACTGGAAACACCATATATTTT.

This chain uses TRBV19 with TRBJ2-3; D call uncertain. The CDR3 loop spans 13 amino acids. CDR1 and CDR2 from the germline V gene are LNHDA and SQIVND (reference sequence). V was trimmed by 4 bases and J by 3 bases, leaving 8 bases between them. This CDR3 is CASSKQWTDTQYF. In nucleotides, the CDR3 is TGTGCCAGTAGTAAACAGTGGACAGATACGCAGTATTTT.

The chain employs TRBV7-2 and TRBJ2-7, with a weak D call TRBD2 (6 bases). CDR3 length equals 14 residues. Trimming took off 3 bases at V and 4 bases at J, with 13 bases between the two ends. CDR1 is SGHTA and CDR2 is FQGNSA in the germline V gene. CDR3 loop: CASSFGAGGYEQYF. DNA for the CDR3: TGTGCCAGCAGCTTCGGGGCCGGGGGATACGAGCAGTACTTC.